Following are 21 T cell receptor beta chains from one sample sequenced in a study of blood T cell repertoires in COVID-19. Produced via immunoSEQ multiplex PCR; TCRdb's table is partial and in-frame only. The table lists 500,000 to 600,000 clones, roughly nine tenths of them singletons. The specimen sequenced was peripheral blood. Source of these receptors: a woman aged 45 to 65 with COVID-19, enrolled during active disease.

V usage is TRBV3-1 (or the pseudogene TRBV3-2) and J usage is TRBJ1-6; D is possibly TRBD1 (5 bases). CDR3 length: 17 amino acids. Germline CDR1 LGHDT, CDR2 YNNKEL (reference sequence). The germline V and J ends were trimmed by 6 bases and 6 bases, with 21 bases remaining between them. The CDR3 spells CASSSVSRGTGNSPLHF. CDR3 nucleotides: TGTGCCAGCAGTTCAGTTTCTCGGGGGACCGGTAATTCACCCCTCCACTTT.

The V and J genes are TRBV11-2 and TRBJ2-7; 8 bases are a match to TRBD1. This CDR3 comprises 13 residues. The germline gives CDR1 SGHAT, CDR2 FQNNGV. With 5 bases clipped from V and 5 bases from J, the junction kept 5 bases outside the gene matches. CDR3 amino acids: CASSRTGLNEQYF. CDR3 DNA: TGTGCCAGCAGCCGGACAGGGCTAAACGAGCAGTACTTC. The entire variable domain, with the rest obtained from reference TRBV11-2 and TRBJ2-7, is as follows: EAGVAQSPRYKIIEKRQSVAFWCNPISGHATLYWYQQILGQGPKLLIQFQNNGVVDDSQLPKDRFSAERLKGVDSTLKIQPAKLEDSAVYLCASSRTGLNEQYFGPGTRLTVT.

The chain uses TRBV2 and TRBJ2-3, with 8 bases aligning to TRBD2. CDR1 SNHLY and CDR2 FYNNEI come from the germline V gene. Trimming at V came to 7 bases and at J to 2 bases, leaving 14 bases not matched to a gene. The CDR3 is made up of 17 amino acids. CDR3 sequence reads: CASTRVTPSGYTDTQYF. CDR3 nucleotide sequence: TGTGCCAGCACGAGAGTCACCCCTAGCGGGTACACAGATACGCAGTATTTT.

The chain recombines TRBV7-6 with TRBJ1-5; 8 nucleotides align to TRBD1. The CDR3 runs 15 residues. Germline CDR1 is SGHVS and CDR2 is FNYEAQ. V was pared by 6 bases and J by 4 bases, with 8 bases of the junction left unmatched. CDR3 sequence reads: CASRKTGDPNQPQHF. The CDR3 nucleotides are TGTGCCAGCAGGAAGACAGGGGATCCAAATCAGCCCCAGCATTTT.

The V and J genes are TRBV10-3 and TRBJ1-1; no definite D call. Germline assignment: CDR1 ENHRY and CDR2 SYGVKD. This CDR3 has 13 residues. Trimming left V 6 bases short and J 1 base short, with 9 bases between. This chain's CDR3 is CAIRVGRNTEAFF. The CDR3 coding sequence is TGTGCCATCAGGGTCGGGAGGAACACTGAAGCTTTCTTT.

The genes are TRBV30 and TRBJ2-7, with TRBD1 matching over 9 bases. Germline-derived CDR1 and CDR2 are GTSNPN and SVGIG (reference sequence). V lost 2 bases to trimming and J lost 6 bases; unmatched junction nucleotides: 8. This CDR3 region has 14 residues. The CDR3 nucleotides are TGTGCCTGGAGTCGGGACAGGGTTTCACGCGAGCAGTACTTC. It yields the protein CAWSRDRVSREQYF.

This clone was counted once. The chain couples TRBV13 to TRBJ1-1; perhaps TRBD1 as D (5 bases). CDR1 is PRHDT, CDR2 FYEKMQ, per germline (reference sequence). The V end was cut by 3 bases, the J end by 4 bases, with 15 bases between. The CDR3 length is 15 residues. The CDR3 coding sequence is TGTGCCAGCAGCTTTGGGCGGGGGGAGAGCACTGAAGCTTTCTTT. The encoded protein is CASSFGRGESTEAFF.

The chain is built from TRBV2 and TRBJ1-4, with 8 bases that match TRBD1. This CDR3 is 13 amino acids long. J gave up 6 bases and V 6 bases, and 3 bases lay outside the gene matches. CDR1 is SNHLY, CDR2 FYNNEI, per germline. Here the CDR3 DNA reads TGTGCCAGCAGCGAGACAGGGGATGAAAAACTGTTTTTT. This gives the protein CASSETGDEKLFF.

The chain links TRBV18 to TRBJ1-3; D remains unclear. Germline-derived CDR1 and CDR2 are KGHSH and LQKENI. The CDR3 contains 15 residues. Deletions cut 6 bases from V and 0 bases from J, with 12 bases between. The CDR3 loop reads CASSRGGLSGNTIYF. The CDR3 DNA sequence: TGTGCCAGCTCCCGGGGAGGACTCTCTGGAAACACCATATATTTT.

The sample holds many counts of this clone. The rearrangement links TRBV5-1 to TRBJ1-1; D gene ambiguous. This CDR3 contains 13 residues. Trimming removed 7 bases from V and 0 bases from J, with 10 bases in between. The germline V gene encodes CDR1 SGHRS and CDR2 YFSETQ. As DNA, the CDR3 is TGCGCCAGCTACGCCGAGATGAACACTGAAGCTTTCTTT. This gives the protein CASYAEMNTEAFF.

CDR3 sequence (DNA): TGTGCCAGCAGCATACCGAGGGGGTGGAATGAGCAGTTCTTC. This sequence encodes CASSIPRGWNEQFF. The V gene is TRBV11-2, the J gene TRBJ2-1; a possible D gene is TRBD1 (6 bases). V lost 5 bases and J lost 7, with 15 bases in between. Germline values: CDR1 SGHAT, CDR2 FQNNGV. The length of the CDR3 is 14 residues.

The chain couples TRBV30 to TRBJ1-1; D might be TRBD1 (5 bases). The V end was cut by 0 bases, the J end by 3 bases, with 11 bases between. The CDR3 has 14 amino acids. The V gene's germline CDR1 is GTSNPN and CDR2 SVGIG (reference sequence). Here the CDR3 reads CAWSVLEGYTEAFF. The CDR3 DNA reads TGTGCCTGGAGTGTGCTGGAGGGGTACACTGAAGCTTTCTTT.

The rearrangement links TRBV5-1 to TRBJ2-6, with a tentative D call TRBD2 (6 bases). Germline assignment: CDR1 SGHRS and CDR2 YFSETQ. This CDR3 has 17 residues. V was pared by 4 bases and J by 0 bases, with 14 bases between. The CDR3 region is CASSHPEGSSGANVLTF. The DNA of the CDR3 is TGCGCCAGCAGCCACCCGGAGGGCAGCTCTGGGGCCAACGTCCTGACTTTC.

The V call is TRBV30, the J call TRBJ1-4; D is undetermined. The CDR3 is 12 residues long. Trimming removed 2 bases at V and 8 bases at J, with 9 bases between. Germline-derived CDR1 and CDR2 are GTSNPN and SVGIG (reference sequence). This chain's CDR3 is CAWSPPREKLFF. For the CDR3, the DNA is TGTGCCTGGAGTCCGCCACGGGAAAAACTGTTTTTT.

The genes are TRBV2 and TRBJ2-4; 9 nucleotides line up with TRBD2. Germline values: CDR1 SNHLY, CDR2 FYNNEI. The trim removed 1 base at V and 8 bases at J, leaving 0 bases unmatched. The length of the CDR3 is 13 residues. Here the CDR3 DNA reads TGTGCCAGCAGTGAAGGACTAGCGGACATTCAGTACTTC. Protein sequence: CASSEGLADIQYF.

The chain has TRBV29-1 and TRBJ1-2; no clear D. This CDR3 is 11 amino acids long. Trimming cost V 4 bases and J 6 bases, with 9 bases left between them. The germline CDR1 and CDR2 sequences are SQVTM and ANQGSEA. The CDR3 spells CSVGVEDGYTF. CDR3 bases: TGCAGCGTTGGGGTAGAGGATGGCTACACCTTC. Based on the CDR3 plus reference TRBV29-1 and TRBJ1-2, the full variable domain is SAVISQKPSRDICQRGTSLTIQCQVDSQVTMMFWYRQQPGQSLTLIATANQGSEATYESGFVIDKFPISRPNLTFSTLTVSNMSPEDSSIYLCSVGVEDGYTFGSGTRLTVV.

V usage is TRBV7-9 and J usage is TRBJ2-2; maybe TRBD2 (6 bases). There are 15 residues in the CDR3. Germline CDR1 reads SEHNR; CDR2 reads FQNEAQ (reference sequence). V dropped 1 base and J dropped 4 bases, with 10 bases sitting between them. This chain's CDR3 is CASSLEEGGTGELFF. The DNA of the CDR3 is TGTGCCAGCAGCTTAGAGGAGGGTGGCACCGGGGAGCTGTTTTTT. Using reference TRBV7-9 and TRBJ2-2 for the parts outside the CDR3, the full variable domain is DTGVSQNPRHKITKRGQNVTFRCDPISEHNRLYWYRQTLGQGPEFLTYFQNEAQLEKSRLLSDRFSAERPKGSFSTLEIQRTEQGDSAMYLCASSLEEGGTGELFFGEGSRLTVL.

The V call is TRBV4-1, the J call TRBJ1-3; D is perhaps TRBD1 (5 bases). V gave up 6 bases and J gave up 4 bases, with 10 bases separating them. The CDR3 extends over 13 amino acids. The germline V gene encodes CDR1 MGHRA and CDR2 YSYEKL. The CDR3 region has the DNA TGCGCCAGCAGGGGGGACTACGGAAACACCATATATTTT. Residues: CASRGDYGNTIYF.

The V and J genes are TRBV19 and TRBJ2-5; D unclear. This CDR3 region has 13 residues. The germline V gene encodes CDR1 LNHDA and CDR2 SQIVND (reference sequence). The ends were cut back, 5 bases at V and 4 bases at J, with 11 bases in the middle. In DNA, the CDR3 is TGTGCCAGTAGTGTCCTAGGTGCAGAGACCCAGTACTTC. Protein: CASSVLGAETQYF.

V and J are TRBV9 and TRBJ2-3; 9 nucleotides match TRBD2. Germline V gene data show CDR1 as SGDLS and CDR2 as YYNGEE. J gave up 4 bases and V 4 bases, and 7 bases lay outside the gene matches. This CDR3 spans 15 amino acids. CDR3 loop: CASSPGGGGADTQYF. DNA for the CDR3: TGTGCCAGCAGCCCGGGAGGCGGGGGGGCAGATACGCAGTATTTT.

This chain links TRBV11-2 with TRBJ2-1; 7 bases align to TRBD2. V was clipped by 1 base and J by 2 bases; unmatched bases: 8. This CDR3 region has 17 residues. Germline V gene lookup returns CDR1 SGHAT and CDR2 FQNNGV. The CDR3 spells CASSLAASGGPYNEQFF. CDR3 nucleotide sequence: TGTGCCAGCAGCTTAGCGGCTAGCGGAGGTCCCTACAATGAGCAGTTCTTC.